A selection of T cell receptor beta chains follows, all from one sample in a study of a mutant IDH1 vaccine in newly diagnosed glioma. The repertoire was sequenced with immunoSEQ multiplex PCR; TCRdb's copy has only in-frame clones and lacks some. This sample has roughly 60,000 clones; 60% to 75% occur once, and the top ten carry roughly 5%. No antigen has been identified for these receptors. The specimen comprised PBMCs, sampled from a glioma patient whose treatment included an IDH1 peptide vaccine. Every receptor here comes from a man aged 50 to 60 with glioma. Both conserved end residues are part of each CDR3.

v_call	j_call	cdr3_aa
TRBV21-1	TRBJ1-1	CASSKDERLNTEAFF
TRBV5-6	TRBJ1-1	CASSLERNWNTEAFF
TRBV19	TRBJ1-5	CASSRAQRRGEAQHF
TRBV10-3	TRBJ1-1	CAISDSRGQSEAFF
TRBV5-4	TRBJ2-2	CASSLPAVGTSGARELFF
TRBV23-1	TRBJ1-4	CASSRPRRNEKLFF
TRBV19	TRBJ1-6	CASSIRRTGGAYNSPLHF
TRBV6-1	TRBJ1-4	CASSGGGRSLEKLFF
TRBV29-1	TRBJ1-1	CSVQGRSEAFF
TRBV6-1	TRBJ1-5	CASSPGRGANQPQHF